This T cell receptor beta chain was captured by sequencing in a study of T cells in tuberculosis. TCRdb's table, derived via immunoSEQ multiplex PCR, lists solely in-frame clones and lacks some. The sample gives 85,000 to 90,000 clones, roughly 88% of which show up once; 1.9% is in the top ten. The V and J ends lost 4 bases and 0 bases respectively, with 12 bases between them. Germline lookup yields CDR1 SQVTM and CDR2 ANQGSEA. The CDR3 runs to 14 residues. Thawed, overnight-rested PBMC were stained with GMM-loaded CD1B tetramer, viability dye and anti-CD3, then sorted. CD1B tetramers were loaded with Rhodococcus equi-derived C32 glucose monomycolate.

The chain links TRBV29-1 to TRBJ1-1; the D gene is possibly TRBD1 (5 bases). The source material was CD1b-GMM tetramer-negative cells sorted from PBMCs. The receptor was derived from an adult woman with latent tuberculosis. CDR3 DNA: TGCAGCGTTGTGAGGACACCAATGAACACTGAAGCTTTCTTT. Translated: CSVVRTPMNTEAFF.